This entry is about one T cell receptor (beta chain). The antigen remains unidentified. One base away lies a much larger clone, so this may be a sequencing read error. This entry is derived from a study of liver allograft versus peripheral blood T cells. In the study overall: Blood and transplanted-liver T cell receptor repertoires from recipients were compared. The study, taken as a whole, reports: Inside liver allografts, T cell receptor repertoires reportedly diverged from the repertoires found in peripheral blood.

TCRdb itself ran the reads through MiXCR, one entry per CDR3 protein. The repertoire holds 8,000 to 9,000 distinct CDR3 sequences, approximately 15% seen once, with approximately 2% in the top ten. The CDR3 sequence is 12 residues long. The ends were cut back, 8 bases at V and 4 bases at J, with 12 bases in the middle. Germline-derived CDR1 and CDR2 are SGHTA and FQGTGA. This TCR was recovered from a human patient who had a liver transplant. The T cells may partly be graft donor cells. The V gene is TRBV7-3, the J gene TRBJ2-7; weak D call: TRBD1 (5 bases). CDR3 protein: CASGAGSYEQYF. In DNA form, the CDR3 reads TGTGCCAGCGGGGCAGGGTCTTACGAGCAGTACTTC.